This entry features one T cell receptor (beta chain) sequence. Its matching antigen is unknown. There are 15 residues in the CDR3. CDR1 and CDR2 from the germline V gene are MNHEY and SMNVEV (reference sequence). V was shortened by 6 bases and J by 9 bases, with 22 bases between the two germline ends. The data belong to a study of radiation and T cells in renal cell carcinoma. Findings and limits, study-wide: From baseline, blood top tumor clonotypes peaked at 2 weeks post-radiation.

Described time point: blood 4 weeks post-SBRT, at nephrectomy. Indicated treatment: 15 Gy SBRT to primary tumor, nephrectomy 4 weeks later. Nephrectomy followed 15 Gy stereotactic body radiation by 4 weeks. The data were produced by immunoSEQ multiplex PCR, yet TCRdb's version contains in-frame clones alone and is incomplete. Of over 120,000 clones listed, 80% to 90% are singletons. The clonotype originates from a woman aged 45-60 years with renal cell carcinoma. The starting material was blood, obtained from a patient whose treatment included radiotherapy and nephrectomy. The rearrangement links TRBV27 to TRBJ2-3; D might be TRBD1 or TRBD2, each matching 6 bases. This CDR3 is CASSEQGTRGTTQYF. DNA for the CDR3: TGTGCCAGCAGCGAACAGGGAACCCGCGGGACGACGCAGTATTTT.